The 20 T cell receptor beta chains presented below share a single source sample, sequenced in a study of CD8 T cells in ankylosing spondylitis. TCRdb analysed the 5' RACE reads with MiXCR anew, one entry per CDR3 protein. The sample yields about 240,000 distinct CDR3 sequences, about 9.1% seen once. Sequencing input: blood, either unsorted or a sorted T cell fraction (not recorded which). All receptors derive from a male donor with ankylosing spondylitis or in good health (not recorded which).

This chain joins TRBV12-3 or TRBV12-4 and TRBJ1-2; D may be TRBD1 (6 bases). The CDR3 consists of 12 residues. Trimming stripped 4 bases from V and 4 bases from J, with 7 bases between. The DNA for the CDR3 is TGTGCCAGCAGTTGGACAGCCTATGGCTACACCTTC. Translating gives CASSWTAYGYTF.

The chain couples TRBV5-1 to TRBJ2-3, with D maybe TRBD2 (6 bases). The CDR3 has 14 residues. V lost 0 bases to trimming and J lost 5 bases, with 10 bases between them. Germline V CDR1 and CDR2: SGHRS, YFSETQ. CDR3 loop: CASSLGIAEDTQYF. Here the CDR3 DNA reads TGCGCCAGCAGCTTGGGAATAGCGGAAGATACGCAGTATTTT.

This clonotype was detected ten times or more. V is TRBV7-9 and J is TRBJ1-1; D unclear. The CDR3 is 11 amino acids. In germline, CDR1 is SEHNR, CDR2 FQNEAQ (reference sequence). V was trimmed by 4 bases and J by 7 bases, leaving 7 bases between them. CDR3 in amino acids: CASSSLLEAFF. Written as DNA, the CDR3 is TGTGCCAGCAGCTCTCTGCTTGAAGCTTTCTTT.

J is TRBJ2-6 and V is TRBV19, with D uncertain. Between the trimmed V and J ends, which lost 5 bases and 2 bases, there was a span of 19 bases. The CDR3 extends over 18 amino acids. From germline, CDR1 is LNHDA and CDR2 SQIVND (reference sequence). CDR3 sequence: CASSPGRSKGTGANVLTF. In DNA, the CDR3 is TGTGCCAGTAGTCCTGGTCGGTCGAAAGGAACTGGGGCCAACGTCCTGACTTTC.

This clonotype was seen ten or more times. The gene calls are TRBV18 and TRBJ2-3, with a possible D match to TRBD1 (6 bases). Trimming cost V 6 bases and J 2 bases, with 18 bases left between them. The CDR3 totals 16 residues. Germline V lookup: CDR1 KGHSH, CDR2 LQKENI. The CDR3, as DNA: TGTGCCAGCTCGTTGGCACACAGGGCAAACACAGATACGCAGTATTTT. Translating gives CASSLAHRANTDTQYF.

This clonotype has just a few counts. The chain links TRBV7-3 to TRBJ2-5; D unclear. CDR3 size: 13 residues. The germline V gene has CDR1 SGHTA and CDR2 FQGTGA. V lost 5 bases, J lost 1 base, and 8 bases lay in between. The CDR3 DNA reads as TGTGCCAGCAGCGCATCACCCCAAGAGACCCAGTACTTC. Translated: CASSASPQETQYF.

This clonotype was detected a few times. The chain has TRBV4-2 and TRBJ2-7; D is unresolved. Germline V lookup: CDR1 LGHNA, CDR2 YNFKEQ. The V end lost 0 bases, the J end lost 3 bases, and 9 bases lay between the germline ends. The CDR3 has 14 amino acids. CDR3 sequence (DNA): TGTGCCAGCAGCCAAGACGGATGGGTCTACGAGCAGTACTTC. Its translation is CASSQDGWVYEQYF.

In its sample, this clonotype was seen many times. The chain carries TRBV5-1 and TRBJ2-1, with D unresolved. From germline, CDR1 is SGHRS and CDR2 YFSETQ. The CDR3 spans 14 residues. With 0 bases removed from V and 10 bases from J, the gap between germline ends came to 14 bases. CDR3 residues: CASSLAPVSREQFF. DNA for the CDR3: TGCGCCAGCAGCTTGGCCCCGGTTTCGAGGGAGCAGTTCTTC.

In this sample, this clonotype turned up a few times. The gene calls are TRBV6-2 or TRBV6-3 and TRBJ2-7, with 9 positions matching TRBD2. The CDR3 extends over 16 amino acids. J gave up 3 bases and V 5 bases, and 11 bases lay outside the gene matches. The germline V gene has CDR1 MNHEY and CDR2 SVGEGT. The CDR3 here is CASSNPWTSDHYEQYF. CDR3 sequence (DNA): TGTGCCAGCAGTAACCCGTGGACTAGCGACCACTACGAGCAGTACTTC.

The chain has TRBV5-5 and TRBJ2-1, with 8 bases fitting TRBD1. Trimming removed 7 bases from V and 4 bases from J; junction bases left unmatched: 7. CDR1 and CDR2 from the germline V gene are SGHKS and YYEKEE (reference sequence). The length of the CDR3 is 14 residues. The CDR3 region has the DNA TGTGCCAGCCGTTGGACAGGGCCGTACAATGAGCAGTTCTTC. Translated, it gives CASRWTGPYNEQFF.

This sequence joins TRBV7-2 and TRBJ1-1; D is unresolved. Germline lookup yields CDR1 SGHTA and CDR2 FQGNSA. There are 16 residues in the CDR3. The germline V and J ends were trimmed by 0 bases and 8 bases, with 19 bases remaining between them. DNA for the CDR3: TGTGCCAGCAGCTTAGCTTTGCGGGAAATAACTAGAGAAGCTTTCTTT. It translates to CASSLALREITREAFF.

The sample holds a few counts of this clonotype. The chain employs TRBV7-9 and TRBJ2-1; perhaps D is TRBD1 or TRBD2 (6 bases each). V dropped 2 bases and J dropped 5 bases, with 19 bases sitting between them. The germline V gene has CDR1 SEHNR and CDR2 FQNEAQ (reference sequence). This CDR3 contains 17 residues. The CDR3 sequence: CASSLPPGGRVHNEQFF. CDR3 nucleotides: TGTGCCAGCAGCTTACCCCCCGGGGGCAGGGTGCACAATGAGCAGTTCTTC.

At least ten counts were recorded for this clonotype. The chain employs TRBV5-1 and TRBJ2-5; TRBD1 matches 9 bases. CDR1 SGHRS and CDR2 YFSETQ come from the germline V gene. This CDR3 has 16 amino acids. V trimming: 1 base; J trimming: 0 bases; junction bases outside the gene matches: 4. As DNA, the CDR3 is TGCGCCAGCAGCTTGAAGGGGACAGGGAACCAAGAGACCCAGTACTTC. Encoded protein: CASSLKGTGNQETQYF.

This clonotype has a count of ten or more. The chain combines TRBV30 with TRBJ1-5; maybe TRBD1 (5 bases). The CDR3 loop spans 16 amino acids. The V end was cut by 1 base, the J end by 3 bases, with 16 bases between. From germline, CDR1 is GTSNPN and CDR2 SVGIG (reference sequence). Written as DNA, the CDR3 is TGTGCCTGGAGTGATAATATAAGGGGTGACAATCAGCCCCAGCATTTT. This encodes CAWSDNIRGDNQPQHF.

The rearrangement joins TRBV29-1 to TRBJ2-7; 7 bases match TRBD1. Germline trimming cut 5 bases from V and 6 bases from J; bases unmatched to any gene: 10. Per the germline V gene, CDR1 is SQVTM and CDR2 is ANQGSEA. CDR3 length: 13 amino acids. Written as DNA, the CDR3 is TGCAGCGTTCTCAGGGGGTCCCTTCCCGAGCAGTACTTC. Translated: CSVLRGSLPEQYF.

This clonotype was recorded many times. This chain connects TRBV5-1 to TRBJ2-7; TRBD2 matches 8 bases. The V gene's germline CDR1 is SGHRS and CDR2 YFSETQ. The V segment lost 1 base and the J segment 3 bases; nucleotides outside the gene matches: 3. This CDR3 has 14 residues. The DNA for the CDR3 is TGCGCCAGCAGCTTGAGCGGGGGATACTACGAGCAGTACTTC. Translation: CASSLSGGYYEQYF.

In this sample, this clonotype turned up many times. The rearrangement uses TRBV3-1 and TRBJ2-5; TRBD2 matches at 10 bases. Germline V CDR1 and CDR2: LGHDT, YNNKEL (reference sequence). The J segment lost 0 bases and the V segment lost 6 bases, leaving 4 bases of the junction unmatched. This CDR3 has 15 amino acids. The CDR3 DNA reads TGTGCCAGCAGACGTCTAGCGGGAGACCAAGAGACCCAGTACTTC. It yields the protein CASRRLAGDQETQYF.

This clonotype was seen ten or more times. V and J are TRBV20-1 and TRBJ1-5; TRBD1 might be the D (5 bases). The V gene's germline CDR1 is DFQATT and CDR2 SNEGSKA (reference sequence). V shed 6 bases and J shed 4 bases, with 13 bases lying between them. There are 13 residues in the CDR3. The CDR3 DNA follows: TGCAGTGCCCGATTATCAGGGAATCAGCCCCAGCATTTT. This encodes CSARLSGNQPQHF.

This clonotype occurred many times. The genes are TRBV7-8 and TRBJ2-7; a possible D gene is TRBD1 (5 bases). The CDR3 is made up of 15 amino acids. V was trimmed by 5 bases and J by 4 bases, leaving 18 bases between them. Germline CDR1 reads SGHVS; CDR2 reads FQNEAQ. CDR3: CASSPLRVRNYEQYF. Here the CDR3 DNA reads TGTGCCAGCAGCCCGCTCAGGGTTAGGAATTACGAGCAGTACTTC.

The sample holds many counts of this clonotype. The chain has TRBV20-1 and TRBJ2-2; D is uncertain. The CDR3 sequence is 14 residues long. Trimming removed 0 bases at V and 1 base at J, with 6 bases between. CDR1 DFQATT and CDR2 SNEGSKA come from the germline V gene (reference sequence). CDR3 DNA sequence: TGCAGTGCTAGAGATCGGATGAACACCGGGGAGCTGTTTTTT. Translation gives CSARDRMNTGELFF.